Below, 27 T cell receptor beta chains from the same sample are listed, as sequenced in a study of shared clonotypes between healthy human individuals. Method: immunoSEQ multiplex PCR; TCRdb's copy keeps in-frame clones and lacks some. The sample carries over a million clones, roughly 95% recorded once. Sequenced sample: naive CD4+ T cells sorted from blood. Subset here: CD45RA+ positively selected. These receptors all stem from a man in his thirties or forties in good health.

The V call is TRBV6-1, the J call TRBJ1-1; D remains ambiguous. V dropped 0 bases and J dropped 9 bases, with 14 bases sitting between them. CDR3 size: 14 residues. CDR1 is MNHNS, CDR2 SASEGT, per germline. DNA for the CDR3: TGTGCCAGCAGTGAAGCGCTTCAAGACGGAAAAGCTTTCTTT. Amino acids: CASSEALQDGKAFF.

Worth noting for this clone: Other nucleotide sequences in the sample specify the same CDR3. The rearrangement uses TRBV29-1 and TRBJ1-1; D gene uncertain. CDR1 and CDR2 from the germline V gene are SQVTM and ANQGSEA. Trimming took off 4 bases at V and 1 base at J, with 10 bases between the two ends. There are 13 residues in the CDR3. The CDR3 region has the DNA TGCAGCGTTGGTACTGGACGGAACACTGAAGCTTTCTTT. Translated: CSVGTGRNTEAFF.

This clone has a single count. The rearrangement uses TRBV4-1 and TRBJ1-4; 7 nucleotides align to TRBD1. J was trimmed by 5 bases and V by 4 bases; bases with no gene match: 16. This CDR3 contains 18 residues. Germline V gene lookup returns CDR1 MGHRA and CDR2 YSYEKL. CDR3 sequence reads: CASSPLRGGAGGNEKLFF. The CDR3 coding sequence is TGCGCCAGCAGCCCTTTAAGAGGGGGCGCCGGTGGGAATGAAAAACTGTTTTTT.

The CDR3 is CAWSVGTTRQFF. The CDR3 DNA reads TGTGCCTGGAGTGTAGGGACCACTAGGCAGTTCTTC. The chain employs TRBV30 and TRBJ2-1, with D possibly called TRBD1 or TRBD2 (5 bases each). Trimming pared 0 bases from V and 12 bases from J, leaving 12 bases between. This CDR3 comprises 12 residues. Germline CDR1 is GTSNPN and CDR2 is SVGIG (reference sequence).

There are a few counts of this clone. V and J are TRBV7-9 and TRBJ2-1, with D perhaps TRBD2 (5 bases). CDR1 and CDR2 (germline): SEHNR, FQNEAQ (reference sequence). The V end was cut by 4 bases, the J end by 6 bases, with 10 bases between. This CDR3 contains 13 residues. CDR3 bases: TGTGCCAGCAGCTCGGACTGGGGCAATGAGCAGTTCTTC. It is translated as CASSSDWGNEQFF.

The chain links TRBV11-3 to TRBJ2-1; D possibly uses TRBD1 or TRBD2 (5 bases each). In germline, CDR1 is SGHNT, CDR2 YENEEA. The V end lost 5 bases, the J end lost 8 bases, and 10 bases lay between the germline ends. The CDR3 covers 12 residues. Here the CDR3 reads CASSRDVDEQFF. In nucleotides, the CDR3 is TGTGCCAGCAGCCGGGACGTTGATGAGCAGTTCTTC.

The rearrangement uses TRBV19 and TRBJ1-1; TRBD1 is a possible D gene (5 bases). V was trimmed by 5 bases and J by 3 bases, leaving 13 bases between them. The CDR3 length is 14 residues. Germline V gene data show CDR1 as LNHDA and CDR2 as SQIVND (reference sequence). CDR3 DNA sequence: TGTGCCAGTAGTGTCTCAGGGCGGGACACTGAAGCTTTCTTT. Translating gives CASSVSGRDTEAFF.

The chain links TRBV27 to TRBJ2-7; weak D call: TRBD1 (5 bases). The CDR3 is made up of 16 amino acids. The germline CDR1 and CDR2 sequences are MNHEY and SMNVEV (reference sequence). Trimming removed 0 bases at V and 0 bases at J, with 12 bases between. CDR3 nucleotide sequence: TGTGCCAGCAGTTTATCGGGGCTAGGAAGCTCCTACGAGCAGTACTTC. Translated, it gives CASSLSGLGSSYEQYF.

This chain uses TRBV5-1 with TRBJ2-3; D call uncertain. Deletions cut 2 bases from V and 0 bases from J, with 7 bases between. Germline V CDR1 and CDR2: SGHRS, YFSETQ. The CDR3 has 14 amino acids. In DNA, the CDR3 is TGCGCCAGCAGCTTCTCGATCAGCACAGATACGCAGTATTTT. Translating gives CASSFSISTDTQYF.

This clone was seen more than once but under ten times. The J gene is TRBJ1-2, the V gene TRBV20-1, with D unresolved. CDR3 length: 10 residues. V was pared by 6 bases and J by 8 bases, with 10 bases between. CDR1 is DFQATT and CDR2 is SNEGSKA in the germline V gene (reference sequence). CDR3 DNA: TGCAGTGCGGACCGAGGGGGCTACACCTTC. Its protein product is CSADRGGYTF.

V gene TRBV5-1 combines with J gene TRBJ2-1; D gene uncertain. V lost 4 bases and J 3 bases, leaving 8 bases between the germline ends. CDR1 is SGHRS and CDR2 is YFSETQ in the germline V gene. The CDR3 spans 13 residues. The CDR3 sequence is CASSSTHYNEQFF. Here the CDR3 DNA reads TGCGCCAGCAGCAGTACCCACTACAATGAGCAGTTCTTC.

The CDR3 DNA follows: TGTGCTAGTGGTTTGGTACTAGAGACAGGGAGCACTGAAGCTTTCTTT. Translating gives CASGLVLETGSTEAFF. The chain combines TRBV12-5 with TRBJ1-1; 7 bases line up with TRBD1. CDR1 and CDR2 (germline): LGHNT, FRNRAP. V lost 0 bases and J lost 4; bases outside the gene matches: 8. There are 16 residues in the CDR3. Supplemented by reference TRBV12-5 and TRBJ1-1, the full variable domain reads DARVTQTPRHKVTEMGQEVTMRCQPILGHNTVFWYRQTMMQGLELLAYFRNRAPLDDSGMPKDRFSAEMPDATLATLKIQPSEPRDSAVYFCASGLVLETGSTEAFFGQGTRLTVV.

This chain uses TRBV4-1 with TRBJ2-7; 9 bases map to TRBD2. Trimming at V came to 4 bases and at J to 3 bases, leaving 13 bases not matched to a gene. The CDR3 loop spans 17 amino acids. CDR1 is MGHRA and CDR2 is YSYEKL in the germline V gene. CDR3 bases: TGCGCCAGCAGCCGCACTTTTGCGGGAGGGGTGGACTACGAGCAGTACTTC. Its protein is CASSRTFAGGVDYEQYF.

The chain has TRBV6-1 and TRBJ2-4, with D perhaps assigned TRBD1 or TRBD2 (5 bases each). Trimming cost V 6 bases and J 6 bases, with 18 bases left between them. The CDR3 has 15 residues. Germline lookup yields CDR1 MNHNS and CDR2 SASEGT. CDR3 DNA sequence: TGTGCCAGCAGGTCCCCAGGGACGGTGGGAAACATTCAGTACTTC. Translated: CASRSPGTVGNIQYF.

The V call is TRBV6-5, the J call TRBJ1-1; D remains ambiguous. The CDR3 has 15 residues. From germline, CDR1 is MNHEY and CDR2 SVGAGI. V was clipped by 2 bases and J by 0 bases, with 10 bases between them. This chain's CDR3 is CASSYPGQLNTEAFF. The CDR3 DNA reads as TGTGCCAGCAGTTACCCGGGCCAGCTGAACACTGAAGCTTTCTTT.

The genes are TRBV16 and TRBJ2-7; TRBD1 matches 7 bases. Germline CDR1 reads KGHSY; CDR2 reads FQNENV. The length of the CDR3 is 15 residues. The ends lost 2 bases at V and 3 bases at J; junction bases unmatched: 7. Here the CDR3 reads CASSQRGTVNYEQYF. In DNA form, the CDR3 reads TGTGCCAGCAGCCAAAGGGGGACAGTCAACTACGAGCAGTACTTC.

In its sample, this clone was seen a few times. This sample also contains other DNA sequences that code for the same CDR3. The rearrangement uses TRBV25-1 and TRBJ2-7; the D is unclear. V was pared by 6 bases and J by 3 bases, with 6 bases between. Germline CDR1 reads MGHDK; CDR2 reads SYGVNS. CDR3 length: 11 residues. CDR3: CASSALYEQYF. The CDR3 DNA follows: TGTGCCAGCAGCGCACTCTACGAGCAGTACTTC.

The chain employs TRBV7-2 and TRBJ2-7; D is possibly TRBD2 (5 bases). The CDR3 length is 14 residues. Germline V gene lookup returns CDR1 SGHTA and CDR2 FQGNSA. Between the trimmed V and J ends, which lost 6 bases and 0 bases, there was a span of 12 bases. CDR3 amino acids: CASSSLGSSYEQYF. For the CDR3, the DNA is TGTGCCAGCAGTTCTTTAGGGAGCTCCTACGAGCAGTACTTC.

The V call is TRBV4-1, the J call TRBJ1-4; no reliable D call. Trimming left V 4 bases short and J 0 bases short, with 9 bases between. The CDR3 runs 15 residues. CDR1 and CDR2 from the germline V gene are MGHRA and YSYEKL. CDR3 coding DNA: TGCGCCAGCAGCCCAGCTGGTGCAACTAATGAAAAACTGTTTTTT. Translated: CASSPAGATNEKLFF.

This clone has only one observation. The CDR3 DNA reads TGCGCCAGCAGCCAAGTTTACAGGGCCCTTCCTAACTATGGCTACACCTTC. Its protein product is CASSQVYRALPNYGYTF. The rearrangement links TRBV4-3 to TRBJ1-2; D might be TRBD1 (6 bases). The V end lost 1 base, the J end lost 0 bases, and 15 bases lay between the germline ends. CDR1 is LGHNA, CDR2 YSLEER, per germline. CDR3 length equals 17 residues.

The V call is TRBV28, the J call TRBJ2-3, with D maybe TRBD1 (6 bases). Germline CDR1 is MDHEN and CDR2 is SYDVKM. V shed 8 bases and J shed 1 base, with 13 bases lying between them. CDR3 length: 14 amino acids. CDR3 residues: CASDPDSRTDTQYF. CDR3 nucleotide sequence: TGTGCCAGCGATCCGGACAGTCGCACAGATACGCAGTATTTT. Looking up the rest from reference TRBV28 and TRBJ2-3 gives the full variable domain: DVKVTQSSRYLVKRTGEKVFLECVQDMDHENMFWYRQDPGLGLRLIYFSYDVKMKEKGDIPEGYSVSREKKERFSLILESASTNQTSMYLCASDPDSRTDTQYFGPGTRLTVL.

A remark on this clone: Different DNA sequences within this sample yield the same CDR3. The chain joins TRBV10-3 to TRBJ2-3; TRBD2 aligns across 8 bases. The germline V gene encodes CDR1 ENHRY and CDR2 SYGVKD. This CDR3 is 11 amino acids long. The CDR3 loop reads CAAGGTDTQYF. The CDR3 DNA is TGTGCGGCGGGGGGTACAGATACGCAGTATTTT.

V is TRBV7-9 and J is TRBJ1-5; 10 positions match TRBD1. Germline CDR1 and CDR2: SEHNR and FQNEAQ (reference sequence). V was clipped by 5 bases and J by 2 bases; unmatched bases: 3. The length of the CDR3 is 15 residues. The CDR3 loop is CASSATGGRNQPQHF. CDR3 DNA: TGTGCCAGCAGCGCGACAGGGGGCCGCAATCAGCCCCAGCATTTT.

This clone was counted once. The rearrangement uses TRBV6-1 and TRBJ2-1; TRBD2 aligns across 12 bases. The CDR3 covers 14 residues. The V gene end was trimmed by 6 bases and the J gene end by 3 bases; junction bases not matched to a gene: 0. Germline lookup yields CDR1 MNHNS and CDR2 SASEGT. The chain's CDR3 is CASRGLAGYNEQFF. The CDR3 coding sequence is TGTGCCAGCAGGGGACTAGCGGGCTACAATGAGCAGTTCTTC.

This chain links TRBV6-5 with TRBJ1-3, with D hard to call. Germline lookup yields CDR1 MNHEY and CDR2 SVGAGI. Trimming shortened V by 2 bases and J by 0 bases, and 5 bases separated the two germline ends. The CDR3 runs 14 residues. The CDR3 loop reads CASSYEVSGNTIYF. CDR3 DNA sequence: TGTGCCAGCAGTTACGAAGTCTCTGGAAACACCATATATTTT.

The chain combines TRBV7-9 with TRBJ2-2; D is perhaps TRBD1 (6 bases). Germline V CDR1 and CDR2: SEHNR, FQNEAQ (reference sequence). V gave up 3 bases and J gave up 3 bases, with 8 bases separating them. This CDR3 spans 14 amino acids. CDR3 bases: TGTGCCAGCAGCTTGAAGGGGGACACCGGGGAGCTGTTTTTT. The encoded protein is CASSLKGDTGELFF.

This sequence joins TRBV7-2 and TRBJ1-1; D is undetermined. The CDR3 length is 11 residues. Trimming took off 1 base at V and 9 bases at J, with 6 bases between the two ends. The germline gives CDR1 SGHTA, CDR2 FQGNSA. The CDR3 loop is CASSLVTQAFF. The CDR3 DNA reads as TGTGCCAGCAGCTTAGTAACCCAAGCTTTCTTT.